This T cell receptor beta chain stems from a study of PD-1 blockade in classical Hodgkin lymphoma. Study-wide results and limits: Patients who began taking nivolumab under 1 year after ASCT were left out.

Notes on this clone: Its specificity is unknown.

V was trimmed by 9 bases and J by 7 bases, leaving 19 bases between them. The germline gives CDR1 SGHRS, CDR2 YFSETQ. CDR3 size: 13 residues. Each patient experienced a relapse that followed autologous stem cell transplantation, and brentuximab vedotin exposure varied. Repertoires were generated with immunoSEQ multiplex PCR, while TCRdb's copy carries only in-frame clones and drops some. The data contain 25,000 or so clones, around 70% of them seen just once; the ten biggest clones take up 10% to 15%. This sample comprised peripheral blood mononuclear cells (PBMCs), obtained before the second cycle of nivolumab. This clonotype originated in a human donor with classical Hodgkin lymphoma. The chain combines TRBV5-1 with TRBJ2-5; the D gene could be TRBD1 or TRBD2 (5 bases each). Here the CDR3 reads CATRDEILGTQYF. DNA of the CDR3: TGCGCCACCCGGGACGAAATTTTAGGGACCCAGTACTTC.